The sample holds many counts of the clone carrying this T cell receptor beta chain. What it binds is unknown. The source of the sample is a study of CD8+CD57+ T cells in acquired aplastic anemia. General study results and limits: Overlap between patients and controls comprised some 31 CD8+ CDR3 sequences.

The TCR beta profiling, which covered VDJ combination and CDR3 sequence, was carried out using genomic DNA as the template. TCRdb reprocessed the reads via MiXCR and lists one record per CDR3 protein. The top ten clones hold 45% to 50% of a sample with roughly 170,000 distinct CDR3 sequences, 55% to 80% of them seen once. Sequencing was performed on sorted CD4+, CD8+, or CD8+CD57+ T cells (not recorded which) from PBMCs. The TCR sequence derives from a human donor in good health.

CDR3 sequence: CASSLVSGRSNEQFF. The CDR3 coding sequence is TGTGCCAGCAGCTTAGTCAGCGGGAGGTCCAATGAGCAGTTCTTC. V and J are TRBV7-8 and TRBJ2-1; TRBD2 aligns across 9 bases. From germline, CDR1 is SGHVS and CDR2 FQNEAQ. This CDR3 has 15 amino acids. Trimming cost V 1 base and J 6 bases; bases outside gene matches: 4. Variable domain in full (rest from reference TRBV7-8 and TRBJ2-1): GAGVSQSPRYKVAKRGQDVALRCDPISGHVSLFWYQQALGQGPEFLTYFQNEAQLDKSGLPSDRFFAERPEGSVSTLKIQRTQQEDSAVYLCASSLVSGRSNEQFFGPGTRLTVL.